The T cell receptor beta chain under discussion was sequenced for a study of blood T cell repertoires in COVID-19. Study-wide background: From the United States, Italy and Spain came samples of acute and convalescent COVID-19.

The CDR3 has 15 residues. V was pared by 0 bases and J by 5 bases, with 8 bases between. Germline-derived CDR1 and CDR2 are ENHRY and SYGVKD. Sequencing was performed with immunoSEQ multiplex PCR; in TCRdb, only in-frame clones are kept and a portion is missing. The sample yields around 67,000 clones, around nine tenths seen once. The clonotype originates from a woman aged 80 or over with active or convalescent COVID-19. The gene calls are TRBV10-3 and TRBJ1-6; TRBD1 might be the D (6 bases). The specimen sequenced was peripheral blood. CDR3 protein: CAISESGQNNSPLHF. CDR3 DNA sequence: TGTGCCATCAGTGAGTCTGGACAGAATAATTCACCCCTCCACTTT.